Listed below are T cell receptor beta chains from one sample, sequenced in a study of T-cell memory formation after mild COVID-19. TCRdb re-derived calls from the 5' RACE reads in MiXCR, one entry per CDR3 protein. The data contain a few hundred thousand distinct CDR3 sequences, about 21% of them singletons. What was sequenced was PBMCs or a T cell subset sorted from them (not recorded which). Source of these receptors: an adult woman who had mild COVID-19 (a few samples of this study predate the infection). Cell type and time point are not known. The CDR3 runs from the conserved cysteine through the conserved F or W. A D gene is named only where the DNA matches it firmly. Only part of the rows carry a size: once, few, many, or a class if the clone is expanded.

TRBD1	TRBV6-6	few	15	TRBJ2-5	TGTGCCAGCAGTCCCCCGGGACAGGGACAAGAGACCCAGTACTTC	CASSPPGQGQETQYF
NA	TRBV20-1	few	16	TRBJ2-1	TGCAGTGCTAGAGATTGGGCGGGTAGCTCCTACAATGAGCAGTTCTTC	CSARDWAGSSYNEQFF
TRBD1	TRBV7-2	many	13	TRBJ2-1	TGTGCCAGCAGCTCCGGGACAGGGAATGAGCAGTTCTTC	CASSSGTGNEQFF
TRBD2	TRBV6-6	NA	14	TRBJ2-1	TGTGCCAGCAGTTACTACGCCGGGGGGAGTGAGCAGTTCTTC	CASSYYAGGSEQFF
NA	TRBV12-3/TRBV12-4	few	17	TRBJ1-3	TGTGCCAGCAGTTCCTCATCGTTTTTGGGCACGGTGGACACCATATATTTT	CASSSSSFLGTVDTIYF
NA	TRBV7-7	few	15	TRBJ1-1	TGTGCCAGCAGACATGGACGCTCGGACAGTACTGAAGCTTTCTTT	CASRHGRSDSTEAFF
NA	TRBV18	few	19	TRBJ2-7	TGTGCCAGCTCACCACTTAGGGGGTTGGACCCCACGAGCACCTACGAGCAGTACTTC	CASSPLRGLDPTSTYEQYF
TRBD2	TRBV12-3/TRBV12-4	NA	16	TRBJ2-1	TGTGCCAGCAGTTTATACGGCGGGGGGGCACTCAATGAGCAGTTCTTC	CASSLYGGGALNEQFF
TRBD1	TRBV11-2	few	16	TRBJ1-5	TGTGCCAGCAGCCTAGGGACAGGGGATAGCAATCAGCCCCAGCATTTT	CASSLGTGDSNQPQHF
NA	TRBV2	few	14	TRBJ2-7	TGTGCCAGCAAGGCGGGCGCACGGTCCCCCGAGCAGTACTTC	CASKAGARSPEQYF
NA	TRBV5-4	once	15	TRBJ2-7	TGTGCCAGCAGCTTGGCGTTGGGGTCCAACTACGAGCAGTACTTC	CASSLALGSNYEQYF
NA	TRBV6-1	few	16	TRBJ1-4	TGTGCCAGCAGTGGGAGGACACCCTCAACTGGTGAAAAACTGTTTTTT	CASSGRTPSTGEKLFF
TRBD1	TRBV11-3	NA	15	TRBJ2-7	TGTGCCAGCAGCCCCCCGGGACAGACTTCCTACGAGCAGTACTTC	CASSPPGQTSYEQYF
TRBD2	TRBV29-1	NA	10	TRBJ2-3	TGCAGCGCCCTAAGCGGGAGCCCGACTTTT	CSALSGSPTF
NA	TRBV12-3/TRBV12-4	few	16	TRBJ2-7	TGTGCCAGCAGCTCATATGTCGGGGGAACCTACTACGAGCAGTACTTC	CASSSYVGGTYYEQYF
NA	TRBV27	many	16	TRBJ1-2	TGTGCCAGCAGTTTTCTCCCCGGGGGCGCCGGGTATGGCTACACCTTC	CASSFLPGGAGYGYTF
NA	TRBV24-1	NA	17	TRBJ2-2	TGTGCCACCAGTGAGCCGACCGGGACCAATAATGCCGGGGAGCTGTTTTTT	CATSEPTGTNNAGELFF
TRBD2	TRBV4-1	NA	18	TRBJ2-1	TGCGCCAGCAGCCAAGTTTGGGGGGGAGGCTTAAGGGGTAATGAGCAGTTCTTC	CASSQVWGGGLRGNEQFF
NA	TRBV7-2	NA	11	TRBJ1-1	TGTGCCAGCAGCTTATGGCTCCAGGCTTTCTTT	CASSLWLQAFF
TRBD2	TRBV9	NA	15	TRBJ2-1	TGTGCCAGCAGCGTAGGACGGACTAGCGGGAGAGAGCAGTTCTTC	CASSVGRTSGREQFF
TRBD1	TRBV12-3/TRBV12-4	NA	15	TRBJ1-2	TGTGCCAGCAGGATACAGGGGGCGGGCCTCTATGGCTACACCTTC	CASRIQGAGLYGYTF
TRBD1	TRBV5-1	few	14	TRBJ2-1	TGCGCCAGCAGCTGGACAGGGGCCTACAATGAGCAGTTCTTC	CASSWTGAYNEQFF
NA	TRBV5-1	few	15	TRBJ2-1	TGCGCCAGCAGCTTACAGGGCGATTGGGACAATGAGCAGTTCTTC	CASSLQGDWDNEQFF
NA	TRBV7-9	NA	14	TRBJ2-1	TGTGCCAGCAGCTTAGCGGGGGCCCCCAATGAGCAGTTCTTC	CASSLAGAPNEQFF
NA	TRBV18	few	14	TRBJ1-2	TGTGCCAGCTCACCAGACAGGTTTAGTCTGGGCTACACCTTC	CASSPDRFSLGYTF
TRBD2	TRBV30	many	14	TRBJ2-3	TGTGCCTGGGGACTAGCGGGGGCCGGGGGTACGCAGTATTTT	CAWGLAGAGGTQYF
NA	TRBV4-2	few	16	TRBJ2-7	TGTGCCAGCAGCCAAGAAAGGCGCAGGGTGATCTACGAGCAGTACTTC	CASSQERRRVIYEQYF
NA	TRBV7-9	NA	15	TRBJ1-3	TGTGCCAGCAGCTCCCTATCCAGCTCTGGAAACACCATATATTTT	CASSSLSSSGNTIYF
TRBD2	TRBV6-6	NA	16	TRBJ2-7	TGTGCCAGCAGCCGAACTGGGGCGGGAGGGGCCTACGAGCAGTACTTC	CASSRTGAGGAYEQYF
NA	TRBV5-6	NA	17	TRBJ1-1	TGTGCCAGCAGCTACGACATTGGGGTCCTGATTAACACTGAAGCTTTCTTT	CASSYDIGVLINTEAFF
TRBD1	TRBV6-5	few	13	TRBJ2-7	TGTGCCAGCAGTTCGGGGACAGGTTTCGAGCAGTACTTC	CASSSGTGFEQYF
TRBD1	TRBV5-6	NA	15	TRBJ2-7	TGTGCCAGCAGCCCCAGGGGGTACTACACCTACGAGCAGTACTTC	CASSPRGYYTYEQYF
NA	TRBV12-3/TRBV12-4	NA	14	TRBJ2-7	TGTGCCAGCAGAACGGGGGCATCCCCCTACGAGCAGTACTTC	CASRTGASPYEQYF
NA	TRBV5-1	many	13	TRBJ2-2	TGCGCCAGCAGCTTGGGGACACCCGGGGAGCTGTTTTTT	CASSLGTPGELFF
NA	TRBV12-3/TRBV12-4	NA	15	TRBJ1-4	TGTGCCAGCAGTCTCACGGGAGGGGCGGACGAAAAACTGTTTTTT	CASSLTGGADEKLFF
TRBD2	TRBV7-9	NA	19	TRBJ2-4	TGTGCCAGCAGCTCCCTCCCAAGGGAGCGGGGGGGCCTTTTAAACATTCAGTACTTC	CASSSLPRERGGLLNIQYF
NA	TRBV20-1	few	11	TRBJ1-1	TGCAGGGGAACCGGGGGGGCTGAAGCTTTCTTT	CRGTGGAEAFF
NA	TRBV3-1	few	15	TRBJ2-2	TGTGCCAGCAGCCAATGGAGGGGGAGCACCGGGGAGCTGTTTTTT	CASSQWRGSTGELFF
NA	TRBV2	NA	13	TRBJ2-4	TGTGCCAGCTCCTGGGGGCGAGGAGACATTCAGTACTTC	CASSWGRGDIQYF
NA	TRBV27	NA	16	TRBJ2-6	TGTGCCAGCAGTCCGCAGGCTCGCTCTGGGGCCAACGTCCTGACTTTC	CASSPQARSGANVLTF